This is a list of T cell receptor beta chains from one sample in a study of persistence of HIV-infected CD4 T cells. What these receptors recognize is not known. The protocol was immunoSEQ multiplex PCR, while the TCRdb copy is restricted to in-frame clones and leaves out a portion. The top ten clones hold about 0.46% of a sample with tens of thousands of clones, roughly nine tenths of them seen once. The source material was CD4+ T cells sorted from PBMCs after approximately 19-hour stimulation, sampled from a patient who received antiretroviral therapy. These TCRs come from an adult woman with HIV who was CMV-seropositive. The CDR3 runs from the conserved cysteine through the conserved F or W. The D gene is left open where the match is weak. Expanded clones get a size class; other rows say once, few or many, or leave the size out.

D gene: TRBD2; clone size: once; J gene: TRBJ2-7; V gene: TRBV4-2; CDR3 length: 17; CDR3 DNA: TGTGCCAGCAGCCGGCCGACTAGCGGGGGGCTCACCTACGAGCAGTACTTC; CDR3 protein: CASSRPTSGGLTYEQYF
D gene: TRBD1; clone size: NA; J gene: TRBJ2-3; V gene: TRBV5-4; CDR3 length: 15; CDR3 DNA: TGTGCCAGCAGGCAGGACAGGGGTTTGTCAGATACGCAGTATTTT; CDR3 protein: CASRQDRGLSDTQYF
D gene: TRBD1; clone size: NA; J gene: TRBJ1-5; V gene: TRBV27; CDR3 length: 16; CDR3 DNA: TGTGCCAGCAGTTCCTCCGGGACAGGGAACAATCAGCCCCAGCATTTT; CDR3 protein: CASSSSGTGNNQPQHF
D gene: NA; clone size: NA; J gene: TRBJ2-3; V gene: TRBV19; CDR3 length: 13; CDR3 DNA: TGTGCCAGTAGTATGCAGAGGCGGGATACGCAGTATTTT; CDR3 protein: CASSMQRRDTQYF
D gene: NA; clone size: NA; J gene: TRBJ2-5; V gene: TRBV7-2; CDR3 length: 16; CDR3 DNA: TGTGCCAGCAGCTTAGCTGGGACCCCGTATCAAGAGACCCAGTACTTC; CDR3 protein: CASSLAGTPYQETQYF
D gene: TRBD2; clone size: NA; J gene: TRBJ2-5; V gene: TRBV19; CDR3 length: 15; CDR3 DNA: TGTGCCAGTAGTTCCCCCGGGACTAGTCGTGGGACCCAGTACTTC; CDR3 protein: CASSSPGTSRGTQYF
D gene: NA; clone size: NA; J gene: TRBJ1-5; V gene: TRBV15; CDR3 length: 13; CDR3 DNA: TGTGCCACCAGCTCCGGGGACAATCAGCCCCAGCATTTT; CDR3 protein: CATSSGDNQPQHF
D gene: NA; clone size: NA; J gene: TRBJ1-2; V gene: TRBV20-1; CDR3 length: 11; CDR3 DNA: TGCAGTGGCAAGGGACCCCGTGGCTACACCTTC; CDR3 protein: CSGKGPRGYTF
D gene: TRBD1; clone size: once; J gene: TRBJ2-3; V gene: TRBV7-6; CDR3 length: 13; CDR3 DNA: TGTGCCAGCAGCTTACTACAGGGGGATACGCAGTATTTT; CDR3 protein: CASSLLQGDTQYF
D gene: NA; clone size: NA; J gene: TRBJ2-2; V gene: TRBV15; CDR3 length: 15; CDR3 DNA: TGTGCCACCAGCCGCCTCGAGACAGACACCGGGGAGCTGTTTTTT; CDR3 protein: CATSRLETDTGELFF
D gene: NA; clone size: NA; J gene: TRBJ1-2; V gene: TRBV15; CDR3 length: 14; CDR3 DNA: TGTGCCACCAGCAGGAGAGGGTTTAGGTATGGCTACACCTTC; CDR3 protein: CATSRRGFRYGYTF
D gene: TRBD2; clone size: once; J gene: TRBJ2-5; V gene: TRBV20-1; CDR3 length: 15; CDR3 DNA: TGCAGTGCTAGTATAGGGACTAGCGGGGGACAGACCCAGTACTTC; CDR3 protein: CSASIGTSGGQTQYF
D gene: NA; clone size: once; J gene: TRBJ1-2; V gene: TRBV11-2; CDR3 length: 15; CDR3 DNA: TGTGCCAGCAGCTTAGTCACCCCACCTAACTATGGCTACACCTTC; CDR3 protein: CASSLVTPPNYGYTF
D gene: NA; clone size: NA; J gene: TRBJ1-6; V gene: TRBV27; CDR3 length: 14; CDR3 DNA: TGTGTCACCGCTAGGAACTCCTATAATTCACCCCTCCACTTT; CDR3 protein: CVTARNSYNSPLHF
D gene: NA; clone size: NA; J gene: TRBJ1-2; V gene: TRBV6-5; CDR3 length: 13; CDR3 DNA: TGTGCCAGCAGTTCAATATCTCAATTGGGCTACACCTTC; CDR3 protein: CASSSISQLGYTF
D gene: TRBD1; clone size: NA; J gene: TRBJ1-1; V gene: TRBV19; CDR3 length: 14; CDR3 DNA: TGTGCCAGTAGCCCCGGGACAGGGTGGACTGAAGCTTTCTTT; CDR3 protein: CASSPGTGWTEAFF
D gene: NA; clone size: NA; J gene: TRBJ2-7; V gene: TRBV12-3/TRBV12-4; CDR3 length: 11; CDR3 DNA: TGTGCCAGCAGTTTAGCTCAAGAGCAGTACTTC; CDR3 protein: CASSLAQEQYF
D gene: TRBD2; clone size: NA; J gene: TRBJ2-3; V gene: TRBV2; CDR3 length: 18; CDR3 DNA: TGTGCCAGCAGTGTCCCCCTGACTAGCGGGGGGCCTGCAGATACGCAGTATTTT; CDR3 protein: CASSVPLTSGGPADTQYF
D gene: NA; clone size: NA; J gene: TRBJ1-5; V gene: TRBV12-2; CDR3 length: 17; CDR3 DNA: TGTGCAAGTCGCTTTAGTTCAAGGGAACGGGGCAATCAGCCCCAGCATTTT; CDR3 protein: CASRFSSRERGNQPQHF
D gene: TRBD1; clone size: NA; J gene: TRBJ2-2; V gene: TRBV5-1; CDR3 length: 15; CDR3 DNA: TGCGCCAGCAGCCAAGACAGGGGGCGTCCCGGGGAGCTGTTTTTT; CDR3 protein: CASSQDRGRPGELFF
D gene: NA; clone size: NA; J gene: TRBJ2-2; V gene: TRBV19; CDR3 length: 15; CDR3 DNA: TGTGCCAGTAAGCAGGGGCCCCACAACGCCGGGGAGCTGTTTTTT; CDR3 protein: CASKQGPHNAGELFF
D gene: NA; clone size: NA; J gene: TRBJ1-2; V gene: TRBV2; CDR3 length: 17; CDR3 DNA: TGTGCCAGCATCCAGGGAACAGGATCCAAAAAAAGCTATGGCTACACCTTC; CDR3 protein: CASIQGTGSKKSYGYTF